This paragraph covers one T cell receptor beta chain sequence. This sample stems from a study of blood T cell repertoires in COVID-19. Study at large: Researchers got acute and convalescent COVID-19 samples from the United States, Italy and Spain.

Original processing methods: Reference gene primers were amplified, and this amplification served to estimate nucleated cell counts. Assay used: immunoSEQ multiplex PCR; TCRdb lists only in-frame clones, some missing. V and J calls and clone size follow that table, whereas D and trimming were derived from the DNA. Here the sample spans about 150,000 clones, roughly 82% being singletons. The germline CDR1 and CDR2 sequences are LGHDT and YNNKEL (reference sequence). V trimming: 4 bases; J trimming: 2 bases; junction bases outside the gene matches: 1. The CDR3 is made up of 13 amino acids. This TCR was sampled from a human donor with acute or convalescent COVID-19. The donor label of this sample is uncertain. This chain uses TRBV3-1 (or the pseudogene TRBV3-2) with TRBJ2-7, with 8 bases matching TRBD1. Sequenced input: peripheral blood. The CDR3 region is CASSLQGAYEQYF. DNA for the CDR3: TGTGCCAGCAGCCTACAGGGGGCCTACGAGCAGTACTTC.